The next 18 T cell receptor beta chains were all read from a single sample in a study of T cells in Graves' hyperthyroidism and ophthalmopathy. The TCR beta CDR3 regions underwent amplification using RNA transcripts as the source. HTBI primers were employed in a first-round RT-PCR of the TCR CDR3. TCRdb passed the multiplex PCR reads through MiXCR, listing each CDR3 protein once. The sample contains more than 300,000 distinct CDR3 sequences, roughly 18% of which appear only once. Input material: blood. These TCRs come from a man aged 18 to 29 with Graves' ophthalmopathy.

A note on this clonotype: This may arise from a read error, as a much more abundant clone is one base away. The V gene is TRBV10-1, the J gene TRBJ2-1, with TRBD1 identical over 7 bases. The germline CDR1 and CDR2 sequences are WNHNN and SYGVQD (reference sequence). The CDR3 consists of 16 residues. In nucleotides, the CDR3 is TGCGCCAGCGGTGACGGTCTAGCAGGGGGAGTCAATGAGCAGTTCTTC. This sequence encodes CASGDGLAGGVNEQFF.

Comment on this clonotype: This may arise from a read error, as a much more abundant clone is one base away. V is TRBV12-3 or TRBV12-4 and J is TRBJ1-1; tentatively, D is TRBD1 (6 bases). The V and J ends lost 10 bases and 2 bases respectively, with 17 bases between them. There are 14 residues in the CDR3. Here the CDR3 reads CANRSQGANTEAFF. CDR3 in DNA: TGTGCCAACAGATCACAGGGTGCAAACACTGAAGCTTTCTTT.

This clonotype showed up many times. The V gene is TRBV2, the J gene TRBJ2-1; 8 bases agree with TRBD2. The germline V gene has CDR1 SNHLY and CDR2 FYNNEI. V shed 2 bases and J 9 bases; nucleotides not matched to a gene: 3. CDR3 length: 13 residues. CDR3: CASSEQREPEQFF. CDR3 coding DNA: TGTGCCAGCAGTGAACAGCGGGAGCCTGAGCAGTTCTTC.

This clonotype appeared many times. The chain couples TRBV20-1 to TRBJ1-2; D may be TRBD1 (6 bases). Trimming took 3 bases from V and 3 from J, leaving 14 bases between them. This CDR3 is built from 14 residues. The germline V gene encodes CDR1 DFQATT and CDR2 SNEGSKA (reference sequence). CDR3 sequence reads: CSARGSNRDYGYTF. The CDR3 coding sequence is TGCAGTGCTAGGGGGTCGAACAGGGACTATGGCTACACCTTC.

The sample holds a few counts of this clonotype. The chain employs TRBV6-1 and TRBJ1-2, with 10 positions matching TRBD1. The CDR3 has 18 amino acids. J lost 1 base, V lost 5 bases, and 13 bases had no gene match. Germline V gene data show CDR1 as MNHNS and CDR2 as SASEGT. The CDR3 sequence: CASSIMGTGEILNYGYTF. The CDR3 DNA reads TGTGCCAGCAGTATCATGGGGACAGGGGAAATCCTTAACTATGGCTACACCTTC.

The V and J genes are TRBV7-3 and TRBJ2-1; 9 bases agree with TRBD2. This CDR3 contains 19 residues. V lost 5 bases and J lost 0; bases outside the gene matches: 14. Germline V gene data show CDR1 as SGHTA and CDR2 as FQGTGA. CDR3 bases: TGTGCCAGCAGCCAAGACCCCAGGGCGGGGGGGTTCTCCTACAATGAGCAGTTCTTC. Amino acids: CASSQDPRAGGFSYNEQFF.

Many counts were recorded for this clonotype. This rearrangement joins TRBV4-1 to TRBJ1-1; D is ambiguous. The CDR3 loop spans 13 amino acids. Trimming left V 4 bases short and J 6 bases short, with 12 bases between. Germline CDR1 is MGHRA and CDR2 is YSYEKL. The CDR3 nucleotides are TGCGCCAGCAGCCGCCTAGGTGGGGCTGAAGCTTTCTTT. It is translated as CASSRLGGAEAFF.

This clonotype was seen only a few times. J is TRBJ1-1 and V is TRBV10-2, with D maybe TRBD1 (5 bases). V lost 7 bases and J 3 bases, leaving 12 bases between the germline ends. CDR3 length: 13 amino acids. Germline values: CDR1 WSHSY, CDR2 SAAADI. This CDR3 reads CASIPGVDTEAFF. As DNA, the CDR3 is TGCGCCAGCATTCCGGGGGTGGACACTGAAGCTTTCTTT.

This clonotype was seen a few times. This sequence joins TRBV7-2 and TRBJ2-7, with TRBD2 matching over 12 bases. V was pared by 3 bases and J by 2 bases, with 2 bases of the junction left unmatched. CDR3 size: 15 residues. Germline V CDR1 and CDR2: SGHTA, FQGNSA. The CDR3 coding sequence is TGTGCCAGCAGCTTTACTAGCGGGGGGACCTACGAGCAGTACTTC. Protein sequence: CASSFTSGGTYEQYF.

This clonotype was counted ten times or more. CDR3 loop: CASSLVSYNSPLHF. The CDR3 region has the DNA TGTGCCAGCAGCTTGGTCTCGTATAATTCACCCCTCCACTTT. The chain uses TRBV11-2 and TRBJ1-6; D gene uncertain. V lost 3 bases to trimming and J lost 4 bases, with 7 bases between them. Germline CDR1 is SGHAT and CDR2 is FQNNGV. CDR3 size: 14 residues.

This clonotype was counted once. The rearrangement links TRBV4-1 to TRBJ2-1, with D perhaps being TRBD1 or TRBD2 (6 bases each). CDR3 length: 14 residues. The V gene lost 2 bases and the J gene lost 4 bases, with 9 bases spanning the gap. In germline, CDR1 is MGHRA, CDR2 YSYEKL. The CDR3 DNA is TGCGCCAGCAGCCAACAGGGGACTTACAATGAGCAGTTCTTC. Protein: CASSQQGTYNEQFF.

In this sample, this clonotype turned up many times. This rearrangement joins TRBV12-3 or TRBV12-4 to TRBJ1-1, with D possibly TRBD1 on 6 matching bases. CDR3 length: 15 residues. Trimming pared 5 bases from V and 3 bases from J, leaving 16 bases between. CDR3 bases: TGTGCCAGCAGTAACACAGGGCTGAGTTACACTGAAGCTTTCTTT. Translation gives CASSNTGLSYTEAFF.

The chain has TRBV19 and TRBJ2-7; TRBD1 matches at 8 bases. Germline V lookup: CDR1 LNHDA, CDR2 SQIVND (reference sequence). The V and J ends lost 0 bases and 3 bases, in that order; junction bases with no gene match: 4. This CDR3 spans 15 amino acids. The CDR3 sequence is CASSIDDRGGYEQYF. As DNA, the CDR3 is TGTGCCAGTAGTATAGACGACAGGGGAGGCTACGAGCAGTACTTC.

Ten or more counts support this clonotype. This chain uses TRBV13 with TRBJ2-3; the D is unclear. Trimming took 5 bases from V and 4 from J, leaving 13 bases between them. The CDR3 contains 14 residues. Germline CDR1 is PRHDT and CDR2 is FYEKMQ (reference sequence). CDR3 region: CASSLHILADTQYF. The CDR3 DNA follows: TGTGCCAGCAGCCTCCATATTCTGGCAGATACGCAGTATTTT.

The chain links TRBV2 to TRBJ1-1; D call uncertain. The CDR3 sequence is 12 residues long. The germline V gene encodes CDR1 SNHLY and CDR2 FYNNEI. The ends were cut back, 4 bases at V and 6 bases at J, with 9 bases in the middle. CDR3 loop: CASSVRGPEAFF. CDR3 DNA sequence: TGTGCCAGCAGTGTTAGAGGCCCTGAAGCTTTCTTT.

V usage is TRBV20-1 and J usage is TRBJ2-2; no reliable D call. The CDR3 length is 11 residues. V lost 1 base and J lost 7, with 4 bases in between. Germline lookup yields CDR1 DFQATT and CDR2 SNEGSKA (reference sequence). The CDR3 DNA is TGCAGTGCTAGAGCCTTCGGGGAGCTGTTTTTT. Encoded protein: CSARAFGELFF.

J is TRBJ2-5 and V is TRBV7-9; 9 nucleotides align to TRBD2. Germline CDR1 is SEHNR and CDR2 is FQNEAQ (reference sequence). The CDR3 is 17 residues long. Germline trimming cut 5 bases from V and 1 base from J; bases unmatched to any gene: 11. CDR3 sequence reads: CASSLPWRGGRQETQYF. Here the CDR3 DNA reads TGTGCCAGCAGCCTTCCTTGGCGGGGGGGCCGCCAAGAGACCCAGTACTTC. Filled out from reference TRBV7-9 and TRBJ2-5, the complete variable domain reads DTGVSQNPRHKITKRGQNVTFRCDPISEHNRLYWYRQTLGQGPEFLTYFQNEAQLEKSRLLSDRFSAERPKGSFSTLEIQRTEQGDSAMYLCASSLPWRGGRQETQYFGPGTRLLVL.

This chain links TRBV27 with TRBJ2-7; D gene uncertain. Between the trimmed V and J ends, which lost 2 bases and 2 bases, there was a span of 13 bases. CDR1 MNHEY and CDR2 SMNVEV come from the germline V gene (reference sequence). The CDR3 length is 15 residues. DNA of the CDR3: TGTGCCAGCAGTTTAGAGGTCCGTTCAGCCTACGAGCAGTACTTC. It translates to CASSLEVRSAYEQYF.